The 20 T cell receptor beta chains presented below share a single source sample, sequenced in a study of OX40 agonist ivuxolimab in advanced cancers. The library was made by the immunoSEQ multiplex PCR assay. TCRdb carries this immuneACCESS record with in-frame sequences only. Its versions omit some clonotypes, under half of them owing to an unresolved V gene in the studies checked, with the rest unexplained. The sample data list over 75,000 clones, and 80% to 95% of these were observed just once. The ten largest clones capture around 1.5% of the sample. The sample here was CD4+ or CD8+ T cells sorted from blood, taken in a trial of the OX40 agonist ivuxolimab. The receptors come from an adult with an advanced solid tumor such as melanoma, head and neck, liver or kidney cancer.

V and J are TRBV7-8 and TRBJ2-5; the D gene could be TRBD1 or TRBD2 (5 bases each). The CDR3 contains 16 residues. Germline CDR1 reads SGHVS; CDR2 reads FQNEAQ. Trimming shortened V by 1 base and J by 3 bases, and 15 bases separated the two germline ends. In DNA form, the CDR3 reads TGTGCCAGCAGCTTAGAGAGGGCCGCAGGGAAAGAGACCCAGTACTTC. Its protein product is CASSLERAAGKETQYF. The full variable domain, with the rest looked up from reference TRBV7-8 and TRBJ2-5, is GAGVSQSPRYKVAKRGQDVALRCDPISGHVSLFWYQQALGQGPEFLTYFQNEAQLDKSGLPSDRFFAERPEGSVSTLKIQRTQQEDSAVYLCASSLERAAGKETQYFGPGTRLLVL.

The V and J genes are TRBV4-2 and TRBJ2-1, with 8 positions matching TRBD2. The CDR3 sequence is 16 residues long. Losses at the gene ends were 6 bases for V and 8 bases for J; bases not matched to a gene: 15. CDR1 and CDR2 from the germline V gene are LGHNA and YNFKEQ. The CDR3 region is CASRQASGQGIHEQFF. CDR3 nucleotide sequence: TGTGCCAGCAGGCAGGCTAGCGGGCAAGGAATCCATGAGCAGTTCTTC.

The rearrangement joins TRBV6-5 to TRBJ2-3; 7 bases fit TRBD2. The CDR3 is made up of 16 amino acids. V lost 2 bases, J lost 2 bases, and 7 bases stayed unmatched. CDR1 is MNHEY, CDR2 SVGAGI, per germline. In DNA form, the CDR3 reads TGTGCCAGCAGTTACACGGCTAGCGGCTTCACAGATACGCAGTATTTT. Translating gives CASSYTASGFTDTQYF.

The chain couples TRBV7-8 to TRBJ2-1; 7 bases fit TRBD2. J was trimmed by 6 bases and V by 5 bases; bases with no gene match: 13. The CDR3 extends over 16 amino acids. Germline V CDR1 and CDR2: SGHVS, FQNEAQ. Here the CDR3 reads CASSARGTNGGNEQFF. CDR3 coding DNA: TGTGCCAGCAGCGCCCGGGGGACTAATGGGGGCAATGAGCAGTTCTTC. The full variable domain, in which reference TRBV7-8 and TRBJ2-1 provide the parts outside the CDR3, is GAGVSQSPRYKVAKRGQDVALRCDPISGHVSLFWYQQALGQGPEFLTYFQNEAQLDKSGLPSDRFFAERPEGSVSTLKIQRTQQEDSAVYLCASSARGTNGGNEQFFGPGTRLTVL.

The chain links TRBV11-2 to TRBJ2-6, with TRBD2 identical over 7 bases. This CDR3 has 17 amino acids. Germline loops: CDR1 SGHAT, CDR2 FQNNGV. After removal of 5 bases from V and 0 bases from J, the junction contained 7 bases not matched to a gene. The CDR3 DNA follows: TGTGCCAGCAGCCTATGGGGGGGTGCCTCTGGGGCCAACGTCCTGACTTTC. Translating gives CASSLWGGASGANVLTF.

V gene TRBV28 combines with J gene TRBJ1-1; D remains unclear. Germline CDR1 MDHEN, CDR2 SYDVKM. Deletions cut 7 bases from V and 5 bases from J, with 8 bases between. The CDR3 sequence is 11 residues long. DNA of the CDR3: TGTGCCAGCACCCTCGCGACTGAAGCTTTCTTT. Encoded protein: CASTLATEAFF.

The chain employs TRBV10-3 and TRBJ2-1, with TRBD2 as a possible D gene (5 bases). Germline V gene data show CDR1 as ENHRY and CDR2 as SYGVKD. Trimming pared 2 bases from V and 9 bases from J, leaving 5 bases between. This CDR3 is 11 amino acids long. CDR3 in DNA: TGTGCCATCAGTGAGCGGGGTGAGCAGTTCTTC. This encodes CAISERGEQFF.

The chain uses TRBV10-2 and TRBJ2-2; 10 nucleotides match TRBD2. The CDR3 is made up of 15 amino acids. With 6 bases clipped from V and 1 base from J, the junction kept 2 bases outside the gene matches. CDR1 is WSHSY and CDR2 is SAAADI in the germline V gene. The CDR3 protein is CASSPSGGNTGELFF. Written as DNA, the CDR3 is TGCGCCAGCAGCCCTAGCGGGGGGAACACCGGGGAGCTGTTTTTT.

The genes are TRBV5-8 and TRBJ2-7; tentative D call: TRBD1 (6 bases). The CDR3 sequence is 13 residues long. V gave up 2 bases and J gave up 1 base, with 7 bases separating them. CDR1 and CDR2 from the germline V gene are SGHTS and YDEGEE. The CDR3 nucleotides read TGTGCCAGCAGCTTCAGGGGTTCCTACGAGCAGTACTTC. Its translation: CASSFRGSYEQYF.

The V gene is TRBV19, the J gene TRBJ1-1; the D is unclear. Between the trimmed V and J ends, which lost 6 bases and 4 bases, there was a span of 15 bases. This CDR3 comprises 14 residues. Germline assignment: CDR1 LNHDA and CDR2 SQIVND (reference sequence). CDR3 nucleotide sequence: TGTGCCAGTAGCCCGGAGAGGGCAACCACTGAAGCTTTCTTT. Protein product: CASSPERATTEAFF.

The chain uses TRBV6-1 and TRBJ2-5, with D tentatively TRBD1 (6 bases). The CDR3 sequence is 13 residues long. Germline-derived CDR1 and CDR2 are MNHNS and SASEGT. V was clipped by 8 bases and J by 2 bases, with 12 bases between them. CDR3 sequence: CASSKGQQETQYF. As DNA, the CDR3 is TGTGCCAGCTCTAAAGGACAGCAAGAGACCCAGTACTTC.

V gene TRBV4-1 combines with J gene TRBJ2-7; 7 bases match TRBD2. V lost 4 bases and J lost 2; bases outside the gene matches: 8. CDR1 and CDR2 (germline): MGHRA, YSYEKL. CDR3 length: 15 amino acids. CDR3 nucleotides: TGCGCCAGCAGCCCCCAAGAGGCGGGAGCCTACGAGCAGTACTTC. As protein: CASSPQEAGAYEQYF.

This sequence joins TRBV6-1 and TRBJ2-2, with D tentatively TRBD1 (6 bases). Germline-derived CDR1 and CDR2 are MNHNS and SASEGT. V was pared by 0 bases and J by 8 bases, with 10 bases between. This CDR3 is 14 amino acids long. The CDR3 here is CASSEARGSGELFF. Written as DNA, the CDR3 is TGTGCCAGCAGTGAAGCAAGGGGGTCGGGGGAGCTGTTTTTT.

V usage is TRBV19 and J usage is TRBJ1-4; 8 bases fit TRBD1. V was pared by 10 bases and J by 8 bases, with 9 bases of the junction left unmatched. Germline assignment: CDR1 LNHDA and CDR2 SQIVND (reference sequence). The CDR3 contains 13 residues. This chain's CDR3 is CATQDRGGEKLFF. The CDR3 coding sequence is TGTGCCACGCAAGACAGGGGAGGAGAAAAACTGTTTTTT.

CDR3 loop: CASSMSGLDYNEQFF. The CDR3 DNA follows: TGCGCCAGCAGCATGTCGGGACTAGACTACAATGAGCAGTTCTTC. The chain has TRBV5-1 and TRBJ2-1, with 8 bases matching TRBD2. V was clipped by 4 bases and J by 3 bases; unmatched bases: 6. The CDR3 runs 15 residues. Germline V lookup: CDR1 SGHRS, CDR2 YFSETQ.

This chain connects TRBV7-9 to TRBJ1-1, with D hard to call. Trimming took off 5 bases at V and 10 bases at J, with 11 bases between the two ends. The CDR3 runs 11 residues. From germline, CDR1 is SEHNR and CDR2 FQNEAQ (reference sequence). The CDR3, as DNA: TGTGCCAGCAGCCCCCAATCGGCAGCTTTCTTT. This gives the protein CASSPQSAAFF.

The V and J genes are TRBV29-1 and TRBJ1-2; weak D call: TRBD1 (6 bases). The CDR3 has 14 residues. V was shortened by 3 bases and J by 4 bases, with 15 bases between the two germline ends. Germline CDR1 is SQVTM and CDR2 is ANQGSEA. CDR3 sequence (DNA): TGCAGCGTTGAGGGGGGGGCGCCTGGCTATGGCTACACCTTC. Translation gives CSVEGGAPGYGYTF. Based on the CDR3 plus reference TRBV29-1 and TRBJ1-2, the full variable domain is SAVISQKPSRDICQRGTSLTIQCQVDSQVTMMFWYRQQPGQSLTLIATANQGSEATYESGFVIDKFPISRPNLTFSTLTVSNMSPEDSSIYLCSVEGGAPGYGYTFGSGTRLTVV.

The V call is TRBV4-1, the J call TRBJ2-1, with 8 bases identical to TRBD2. The CDR3 is made up of 14 amino acids. The J segment lost 5 bases and the V segment lost 9 bases, leaving 9 bases of the junction unmatched. The germline CDR1 and CDR2 sequences are MGHRA and YSYEKL. This chain's CDR3 is CASRGVAGNNEQFF. The CDR3, as DNA: TGCGCCAGTAGAGGAGTAGCGGGGAACAATGAGCAGTTCTTC.

This clone was counted a single time. The J gene is TRBJ1-1, the V gene TRBV5-1, with 7 bases identical to TRBD1. The CDR3 runs 18 residues. CDR1 SGHRS and CDR2 YFSETQ come from the germline V gene. Germline trimming cut 3 bases from V and 5 bases from J; bases unmatched to any gene: 19. In nucleotides, the CDR3 is TGCGCCAGCAGCTCTTCCCCCCGCCAGGGGGAGGGTAGGACTGAAGCTTTCTTT. It is translated as CASSSSPRQGEGRTEAFF. The whole variable domain, remainder taken from reference TRBV5-1 and TRBJ1-1, is KAGVTQTPRYLIKTRGQQVTLSCSPISGHRSVSWYQQTPGQGLQFLFEYFSETQRNKGNFPGRFSGRQFSNSRSEMNVSTLELGDSALYLCASSSSPRQGEGRTEAFFGQGTRLTVV.

V and J are TRBV19 and TRBJ1-1; 7 nucleotides line up with TRBD1. Germline-derived CDR1 and CDR2 are LNHDA and SQIVND (reference sequence). The V segment lost 6 bases and the J segment 0 bases; nucleotides outside the gene matches: 4. The CDR3 consists of 14 residues. CDR3 in amino acids: CASSNRGLNTEAFF. CDR3 DNA: TGTGCCAGTAGCAACAGGGGCTTGAACACTGAAGCTTTCTTT.